Following are 4 T cell receptor beta chains from one sample sequenced in a study of T cell responses to AZD1222 COVID-19 vaccine. The repertoire was sequenced with immunoSEQ multiplex PCR; TCRdb's copy has only in-frame clones and lacks some. The sample has more than 95,000 clones; over 75% are singletons. Sequencing was performed on peripheral blood, taken on day 0 of AZD1222 vaccination. Source of these receptors: an adult in good health.

The chain couples TRBV7-9 to TRBJ2-7; 8 bases map to TRBD2. The junction had 18 bases not matched to a gene; V was cut back by 4 bases and J by 7 bases. Germline V gives CDR1 SEHNR, CDR2 FQNEAQ (reference sequence). The CDR3 extends over 17 amino acids. Here the CDR3 DNA reads TGTGCCAGCAGCTCCCTGGAGGCCGGGACTAGTTACGGAGAGCAGTACTTC. It codes for CASSSLEAGTSYGEQYF.

The V call is TRBV6-5, the J call TRBJ2-2; 8 bases are a match to TRBD2. Germline V gene data show CDR1 as MNHEY and CDR2 as SVGAGI. The CDR3 is made up of 16 amino acids. V lost 0 bases to trimming and J lost 2 bases; unmatched junction nucleotides: 2. The CDR3: CASSYSSGVNTGELFF. CDR3 nucleotides: TGTGCCAGCAGTTACTCTAGCGGGGTAAACACCGGGGAGCTGTTTTTT.

V is TRBV30 and J is TRBJ1-5; 7 nucleotides agree with TRBD1. The CDR3 totals 15 residues. Germline lookup yields CDR1 GTSNPN and CDR2 SVGIG (reference sequence). Losses at the gene ends were 0 bases for V and 0 bases for J; bases not matched to a gene: 2. CDR3 DNA sequence: TGTGCCTGGAGTGTACGGGACAGTAGCAATCAGCCCCAGCATTTT. Translation gives CAWSVRDSSNQPQHF.

This chain connects TRBV19 to TRBJ2-6; D uncertain. The CDR3 covers 16 residues. Germline V gives CDR1 LNHDA, CDR2 SQIVND (reference sequence). The ends were cut back, 1 base at V and 0 bases at J, with 7 bases in the middle. In nucleotides, the CDR3 is TGTGCCAGTAGTATAGGGCTGGCCTCTGGGGCCAACGTCCTGACTTTC. Translation: CASSIGLASGANVLTF.